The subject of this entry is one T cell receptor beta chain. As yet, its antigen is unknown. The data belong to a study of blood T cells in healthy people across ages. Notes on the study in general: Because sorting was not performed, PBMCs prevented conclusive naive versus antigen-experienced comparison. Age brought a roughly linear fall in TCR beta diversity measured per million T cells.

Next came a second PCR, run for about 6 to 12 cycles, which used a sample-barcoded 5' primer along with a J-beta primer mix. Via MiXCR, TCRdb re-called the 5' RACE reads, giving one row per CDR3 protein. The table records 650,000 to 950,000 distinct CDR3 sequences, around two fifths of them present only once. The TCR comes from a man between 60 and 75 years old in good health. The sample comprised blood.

CDR3 loop: CASSLTQPITYNEQFF. The CDR3, as DNA: TGCGCCAGCAGCTTGACGCAGCCTATAACCTACAATGAGCAGTTCTTC. V and J are TRBV5-1 and TRBJ2-1; D gene unclear. Germline V lookup: CDR1 SGHRS, CDR2 YFSETQ. V dropped 1 base and J dropped 2 bases, with 13 bases sitting between them. The CDR3 has 16 amino acids. The full variable domain, completed using reference TRBV5-1 and TRBJ2-1, is KAGVTQTPRYLIKTRGQQVTLSCSPISGHRSVSWYQQTPGQGLQFLFEYFSETQRNKGNFPGRFSGRQFSNSRSEMNVSTLELGDSALYLCASSLTQPITYNEQFFGPGTRLTVL.